This T cell receptor beta chain was captured by sequencing in a study of T cell repertoires in cytomegalovirus infection. Looking at the study overall: A matching HLA type, together with CMV infection, was signaled by public TCR beta signatures.

Trimming stripped 2 bases from V and 7 bases from J, with 11 bases between. Germline CDR1 and CDR2: SGHTA and FQGNSA. The CDR3 is 13 amino acids. Via MiXCR, TCRdb re-called the reads, giving one row per CDR3 protein. Of more than 250,000 distinct CDR3 sequences in the sample, roughly 13% were seen once. This clonotype was observed at least ten times. The receptor was isolated from a human donor in good health (CMV status not recorded). Some clones in this sample may be carry-over from other donors' samples. The material sequenced was PBMCs. This rearrangement joins TRBV7-2 to TRBJ1-2; unclear D gene. The CDR3 region is CASSLKIEVGYTF. Written as DNA, the CDR3 is TGTGCCAGCAGCTTAAAAATTGAGGTTGGCTACACCTTC.